This is a list of T cell receptor beta chains from one sample in a study of cytomegalovirus exposure and HLA in healthy donors. The repertoire was sequenced with immunoSEQ multiplex PCR; TCRdb's copy has only in-frame clones and lacks some. The sample lists 100,000 to 150,000 clones; 83% were seen once. Sequencing was done on a sample of PBMCs. The receptors were sampled from a girl aged 2 to 10 in good health and CMV-seronegative. Each CDR3 is given with its conserved first and last residue.

>TRBV7-2|TRBJ2-1
CASSLDWGVTNNEQFF
>TRBV7-9|TRBJ1-1
CASSFSTGGASGTEAFF
>TRBV5-6|TRBJ2-7
CASSSIGQGRYEQYF
>TRBV28|TRBJ2-1
CASSAGTGVGYGEQFF
>TRBV5-5|TRBJ2-4
CASSRAGTTGRNIQYF
>TRBV7-7|TRBJ2-3
CASSFGTDFTDTQYF
>TRBV4-2|TRBJ1-1
CASSRPGQDIEAFF
>TRBV5-1|TRBJ2-1
CASSLGARVPAGDNEQFF
>TRBV19|TRBJ1-5
CASNRGRDNQPQHF
>TRBV18|TRBJ2-3
CASSPLGARTDTQYF
>TRBV15|TRBJ2-3
CATSRGVVSPRAGPDTQYF
>TRBV4-1|TRBJ1-1
CASSQKDRRNTEAFF
>TRBV4-3|TRBJ1-1
CASSHDPGMSNTEAFF
>TRBV10-3|TRBJ2-1
CAISELPRGRYNEQFF
>TRBV5-1|TRBJ1-1
CASSSGRGDPEAFF
>TRBV11-2|TRBJ1-2
CASSVGQSYGYTF
>TRBV19|TRBJ2-1
CASSIVVGAGGHNEQFF
>TRBV5-6|TRBJ2-7
CASSLARDRVGYEQYF
>TRBV18|TRBJ2-2
CASSPGLSNTGELFF
>TRBV4-2|TRBJ2-7
CASSQDLTSGGSYEQYF
>TRBV7-2|TRBJ2-7
CASSLDRGGEQYF
>TRBV6-5|TRBJ2-7
CASSDRYSIGYEQYF
>TRBV6-4|TRBJ2-3
CASSEIGGGAGTDTQYF
>TRBV7-3|TRBJ2-1
CASNTGGGEQFF
>TRBV28|TRBJ2-1
CASSHGGANYNEQFF
>TRBV6-1|TRBJ2-7
CASNTGTGGTEQYF
>TRBV28|TRBJ1-2
CASSLSSAVLGYTF
>TRBV13|TRBJ2-7
CASSLRQGLSYEQYF
>TRBV27|TRBJ2-3
CASRPSTIHRTDTQYF